Below are 30 T cell receptor beta chains sequenced from a single sample in a study of Ad26.COV2.S vaccination and SARS-CoV-2 variants. The method was immunoSEQ multiplex PCR; TCRdb's version includes in-frame clones alone and lacks a portion of them. The sample records more than 400,000 clones, about 90% being singletons. Sample treatment: 15 to 20 received Ad26.COV2.S at low or high dose, single or two shots; about 5 received placebo; per-sample allocation not given. Sampling took place 63 days after the first vaccine or placebo injection. This sample comprised peripheral blood, obtained in a trial of Ad26.COV2.S vaccine versus placebo. The receptors come from a person aged 18 to 59 who received the Ad26.COV2.S COVID-19 vaccine or a placebo.

The rearrangement uses TRBV20-1 and TRBJ2-3, with TRBD2 matching 7 bases. Germline CDR1 is DFQATT and CDR2 is SNEGSKA (reference sequence). The CDR3 totals 11 residues. V was pared by 7 bases and J by 11 bases, with 9 bases of the junction left unmatched. CDR3 in amino acids: CSVEPLAEQYF. Here the CDR3 DNA reads TGCAGTGTTGAGCCCCTAGCGGAGCAGTATTTT.

The chain joins TRBV7-9 to TRBJ1-1; D is unresolved. Trimming removed 2 bases at V and 7 bases at J, with 14 bases between. Germline V gene lookup returns CDR1 SEHNR and CDR2 FQNEAQ (reference sequence). The CDR3 loop spans 14 amino acids. The CDR3 bases are TGTGCCAGCAGCTTAATCGGCCCGGCGAATGAAGCTTTCTTT. Its translation: CASSLIGPANEAFF.

This clone was found once. The chain carries TRBV30 and TRBJ2-5, with D uncertain. There are 13 residues in the CDR3. Germline lookup yields CDR1 GTSNPN and CDR2 SVGIG (reference sequence). Trimming removed 2 bases from V and 2 bases from J, with 9 bases in between. CDR3 sequence (DNA): TGTGCCTGGAGTCGGGCAGTGCAAGAGACCCAGTACTTC. It codes for CAWSRAVQETQYF.

The chain is built from TRBV4-3 and TRBJ1-2, with D hard to call. The CDR3 is 16 residues long. Looked up from germline, CDR1 is LGHNA and CDR2 is YSLEER. V shed 0 bases and J shed 5 bases, with 16 bases lying between them. CDR3 residues: CASSQDYTPSLYGYTF. The DNA for the CDR3 is TGCGCCAGCAGCCAAGATTATACACCCTCTTTGTATGGCTACACCTTC.

The chain has TRBV27 and TRBJ2-7; D is undetermined. CDR1 is MNHEY and CDR2 is SMNVEV in the germline V gene (reference sequence). The CDR3 covers 17 residues. With 1 base removed from V and 3 bases from J, the gap between germline ends came to 19 bases. The CDR3 DNA follows: TGTGCCAGCAGTTTATTCGGTAAGCCAAATGCCATCTACGAGCAGTACTTC. Translated: CASSLFGKPNAIYEQYF.

V gene TRBV19 combines with J gene TRBJ2-6; D may be TRBD1 (5 bases). The germline V gene encodes CDR1 LNHDA and CDR2 SQIVND (reference sequence). CDR3 size: 16 residues. V shed 5 bases and J shed 0 bases, with 11 bases lying between them. CDR3 residues: CASSPRQNSGANVLTF. CDR3 DNA sequence: TGTGCCAGTAGTCCCCGACAGAACTCTGGGGCCAACGTCCTGACTTTC.

The genes are TRBV7-6 and TRBJ1-1; D unclear. Looked up from germline, CDR1 is SGHVS and CDR2 is FNYEAQ. The CDR3 consists of 16 residues. V was shortened by 2 bases and J by 0 bases, with 13 bases between the two germline ends. The CDR3 is CASSLFGQGMNTEAFF. In DNA form, the CDR3 reads TGTGCCAGCAGCTTATTCGGTCAAGGGATGAACACTGAAGCTTTCTTT.

The CDR3 loop is CASSRNGQVYQPQHF. The CDR3 DNA reads TGTGCCAGCAGCCGAAACGGACAGGTTTATCAGCCCCAGCATTTT. The V gene is TRBV11-2, the J gene TRBJ1-5; 7 bases match TRBD1. This CDR3 has 15 amino acids. Germline V gives CDR1 SGHAT, CDR2 FQNNGV. Trimming removed 5 bases from V and 5 bases from J; junction bases left unmatched: 9.

The chain uses TRBV5-8 and TRBJ2-3, with TRBD2 as a possible D gene (6 bases). V gave up 3 bases and J gave up 2 bases, with 16 bases separating them. The CDR3 length is 16 residues. Germline CDR1 and CDR2: SGHTS and YDEGEE. For the CDR3, the DNA is TGTGCCAGCAGCTCTGGCGAGCGGGCGAACACAGATACGCAGTATTTT. It is translated as CASSSGERANTDTQYF. Drawing the rest from reference TRBV5-8 and TRBJ2-3, the complete variable domain is EAGVTQSPTHLIKTRGQQATLRCSPISGHTSVYWYQQALGLGLQFLLWYDEGEERNRGNFPPRFSGRQFPNYSSELNVNALELEDSALYLCASSSGERANTDTQYFGPGTRLTVL.

V gene TRBV30 combines with J gene TRBJ2-7; 10 bases are a match to TRBD2. With 5 bases clipped from V and 3 bases from J, the junction kept 7 bases outside the gene matches. The germline gives CDR1 GTSNPN, CDR2 SVGIG (reference sequence). The CDR3 length is 14 residues. The CDR3 loop reads CAWSWVAGGYEQYF. CDR3 DNA: TGTGCCTGGTCTTGGGTAGCGGGGGGCTACGAGCAGTACTTC.

This clone was picked up one time. The rearrangement uses TRBV6-5 and TRBJ2-5; D is unresolved. Trimming cost V 8 bases and J 0 bases, with 16 bases left between them. CDR3 size: 15 residues. The V gene's germline CDR1 is MNHEY and CDR2 SVGAGI. DNA of the CDR3: TGTGCCAGCCGGACCCCCGACGGCGACCAAGAGACCCAGTACTTC. Its translation: CASRTPDGDQETQYF.

The chain links TRBV3-1 (or the pseudogene TRBV3-2) to TRBJ2-5; D is unresolved. The CDR3 is 16 residues long. Per germline, CDR1 LGHDT and CDR2 YNNKEL (reference sequence). Deletions cut 2 bases from V and 1 base from J, with 14 bases between. The CDR3 loop reads CASSQKLRSSQETQYF. For the CDR3, the DNA is TGTGCCAGCAGCCAAAAACTTAGGAGTTCCCAAGAGACCCAGTACTTC.

The gene calls are TRBV9 and TRBJ2-3; 12 bases align to TRBD2. The CDR3 is 17 amino acids. J lost 0 bases, V lost 3 bases, and 5 bases had no gene match. CDR1 is SGDLS, CDR2 YYNGEE, per germline. Here the CDR3 reads CASSARLAGDSTDTQYF. For the CDR3, the DNA is TGTGCCAGCAGCGCCCGACTAGCGGGGGACAGCACAGATACGCAGTATTTT.

The V and J genes are TRBV5-6 and TRBJ2-3, with D uncertain. In germline, CDR1 is SGHDT, CDR2 YYEEEE. Trimming cost V 2 bases and J 1 base, with 8 bases left between them. The CDR3 runs to 14 residues. Here the CDR3 DNA reads TGTGCCAGCAGCTTTAATGGGGGCACAGATACGCAGTATTTT. Residues: CASSFNGGTDTQYF.

The J gene is TRBJ2-3, the V gene TRBV6-5; 7 bases are shared with TRBD1. Germline V gene lookup returns CDR1 MNHEY and CDR2 SVGAGI. V lost 6 bases, J lost 4 bases, and 4 bases stayed unmatched. The length of the CDR3 is 13 residues. The CDR3 DNA follows: TGTGCCAGCAGCTCGACAGGGCCAGATACGCAGTATTTT. This encodes CASSSTGPDTQYF.

V and J are TRBV7-8 and TRBJ2-4; 7 bases map to TRBD1. The CDR3 consists of 18 residues. CDR1 and CDR2 from the germline V gene are SGHVS and FQNEAQ. V shed 1 base, J shed 1 base, and the junction held 10 bases outside the gene matches. The CDR3 region is CASSLEYRGEEAKNIQYF. Written as DNA, the CDR3 is TGTGCCAGCAGCTTAGAATACAGGGGCGAGGAGGCCAAAAACATTCAGTACTTC.

The rearrangement links TRBV6-5 to TRBJ1-2; D possibly corresponds to TRBD1 (5 bases). Trimming removed 3 bases from V and 3 bases from J, with 17 bases in between. Looked up from germline, CDR1 is MNHEY and CDR2 is SVGAGI. The CDR3 runs to 16 residues. In DNA, the CDR3 is TGTGCCAGCAGTTATTACCCGGGACGAAATCACTATGGCTACACCTTC. Translated, it gives CASSYYPGRNHYGYTF.

The V call is TRBV5-1, the J call TRBJ1-2, with 8 positions matching TRBD1. J lost 0 bases, V lost 0 bases, and 4 bases had no gene match. The length of the CDR3 is 16 residues. CDR1 and CDR2 from the germline V gene are SGHRS and YFSETQ. CDR3 residues: CASSLDVGQANYGYTF. CDR3 bases: TGCGCCAGCAGCTTGGATGTGGGACAGGCTAACTATGGCTACACCTTC.

The chain recombines TRBV9 with TRBJ2-1, with unresolved D. The CDR3 covers 13 residues. Trimming took off 5 bases at V and 5 bases at J, with 11 bases between the two ends. Germline loops: CDR1 SGDLS, CDR2 YYNGEE. The CDR3 spells CASRRASDNEQFF. The CDR3 nucleotides are TGTGCCAGCAGAAGGGCCTCAGACAATGAGCAGTTCTTC.

This chain uses TRBV5-8 with TRBJ2-6, with D perhaps being TRBD1 or TRBD2 (5 bases each). Germline-derived CDR1 and CDR2 are SGHTS and YDEGEE. With 4 bases removed from V and 4 bases from J, the gap between germline ends came to 18 bases. This CDR3 spans 17 amino acids. The chain's CDR3 is CASSLVGESRGANVLTF. The DNA for the CDR3 is TGTGCCAGCAGCCTTGTGGGGGAATCTCGAGGGGCCAACGTCCTGACTTTC. The full variable domain, completed using reference TRBV5-8 and TRBJ2-6, is EAGVTQSPTHLIKTRGQQATLRCSPISGHTSVYWYQQALGLGLQFLLWYDEGEERNRGNFPPRFSGRQFPNYSSELNVNALELEDSALYLCASSLVGESRGANVLTFGAGSRLTVL.

CDR3 amino acids: CASSREMNQPQHF. As DNA, the CDR3 is TGCGCCAGCAGCAGGGAAATGAATCAGCCCCAGCATTTT. The gene calls are TRBV10-2 and TRBJ1-5, with D possibly matching TRBD1 (5 bases). With 6 bases removed from V and 4 bases from J, the gap between germline ends came to 10 bases. The CDR3 totals 13 residues. Germline CDR1 is WSHSY and CDR2 is SAAADI.

This clone has a single count. Other DNA sequences in this specimen translate into the identical CDR3. The rearrangement links TRBV6-5 to TRBJ1-2, with D possibly TRBD1 on 5 matching bases. Germline lookup yields CDR1 MNHEY and CDR2 SVGAGI. The CDR3 contains 15 residues. V gave up 0 bases and J gave up 0 bases, with 8 bases separating them. CDR3 loop: CASSYSGGANYGYTF. CDR3 in DNA: TGTGCCAGCAGTTACTCTGGGGGTGCTAACTATGGCTACACCTTC.

A single count supports this clone. The rearrangement joins TRBV4-3 to TRBJ2-1, with 14 bases matching TRBD2. This CDR3 is built from 16 residues. Germline loops: CDR1 LGHNA, CDR2 YSLEER. The V gene end was trimmed by 4 bases and the J gene end by 8 bases; junction bases not matched to a gene: 7. CDR3 nucleotide sequence: TGCGCCAGCAGCCCAGGACCGGGACTAGCGGGGGATGAGCAGTTCTTC. Residues: CASSPGPGLAGDEQFF.

The chain carries TRBV5-6 and TRBJ2-5, with D hard to call. In germline, CDR1 is SGHDT, CDR2 YYEEEE. The ends were cut back, 0 bases at V and 2 bases at J, with 8 bases in the middle. This CDR3 contains 14 residues. The CDR3 DNA is TGTGCCAGCAGCTTGGGGTACAGTCAAGAGACCCAGTACTTC. It yields the protein CASSLGYSQETQYF. Based on the CDR3 plus reference TRBV5-6 and TRBJ2-5, the full variable domain is DAGVTQSPTHLIKTRGQQVTLRCSPKSGHDTVSWYQQALGQGPQFIFQYYEEEERQRGNFPDRFSGHQFPNYSSELNVNALLLGDSALYLCASSLGYSQETQYFGPGTRLLVL.

This clone was detected a few times. This sequence joins TRBV28 and TRBJ1-1, with TRBD1 as a possible D gene (6 bases). CDR1 is MDHEN, CDR2 SYDVKM, per germline. This CDR3 comprises 15 residues. V lost 6 bases and J 0 bases, leaving 14 bases between the germline ends. CDR3 bases: TGTGCCAGCAGGACCGCGGGGGCTTTGAACACTGAAGCTTTCTTT. Protein: CASRTAGALNTEAFF.

The chain is built from TRBV27 and TRBJ2-7; possible D gene TRBD1, 6 bases. Germline CDR1 and CDR2: MNHEY and SMNVEV (reference sequence). This CDR3 has 13 residues. Deletions cut 4 bases from V and 0 bases from J, with 7 bases between. This CDR3 is CASSSGASYEQYF. CDR3 coding DNA: TGTGCCAGCAGTTCAGGGGCCTCCTACGAGCAGTACTTC.

J is TRBJ1-5 and V is TRBV18; 7 bases align to TRBD1. After removal of 5 bases from V and 3 bases from J, the junction contained 4 bases not matched to a gene. Germline V gene lookup returns CDR1 KGHSH and CDR2 LQKENI. The CDR3 covers 14 residues. CDR3 coding DNA: TGTGCCAGCTCAGAACAGGGGCTCAATCAGCCCCAGCATTTT. Amino acids: CASSEQGLNQPQHF.

The chain recombines TRBV19 with TRBJ1-3, with D possibly matching TRBD1 (6 bases). From germline, CDR1 is LNHDA and CDR2 SQIVND (reference sequence). The CDR3 sequence is 16 residues long. With 11 bases removed from V and 0 bases from J, the gap between germline ends came to 20 bases. CDR3 sequence: CAGRYGGASSGNTIYF. The CDR3 bases are TGTGCCGGACGGTACGGGGGGGCTTCCTCTGGAAACACCATATATTTT.

Only a few counts were recorded for this clone. The chain combines TRBV6-5 with TRBJ1-5; D unresolved. This CDR3 is built from 13 residues. In germline, CDR1 is MNHEY, CDR2 SVGAGI. The V and J ends lost 4 bases and 6 bases respectively, with 10 bases between them. DNA for the CDR3: TGTGCCAGCAGTTTAACCGTTAGTCAGCCCCAGCATTTT. Amino acids: CASSLTVSQPQHF.

The chain uses TRBV11-2 and TRBJ1-4, with TRBD1 as a possible D gene (5 bases). Germline V gene lookup returns CDR1 SGHAT and CDR2 FQNNGV. The V and J ends lost 0 bases and 6 bases respectively, with 11 bases between them. The CDR3 consists of 15 residues. This CDR3 reads CASSLDFPQDEKLFF. CDR3 DNA: TGTGCCAGCAGCTTAGATTTTCCACAGGATGAAAAACTGTTTTTT.